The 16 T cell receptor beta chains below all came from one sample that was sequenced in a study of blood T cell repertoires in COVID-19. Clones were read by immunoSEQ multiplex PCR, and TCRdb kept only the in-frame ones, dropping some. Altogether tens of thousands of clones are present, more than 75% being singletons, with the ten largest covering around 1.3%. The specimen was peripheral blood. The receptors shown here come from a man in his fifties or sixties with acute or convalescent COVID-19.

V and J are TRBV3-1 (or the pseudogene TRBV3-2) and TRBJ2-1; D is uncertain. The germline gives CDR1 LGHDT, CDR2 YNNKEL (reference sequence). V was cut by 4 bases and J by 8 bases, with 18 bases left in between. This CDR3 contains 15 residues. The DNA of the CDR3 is TGTGCCAGCAGCCCCCCGGGTCATAAGGATGATGAGCAGTTCTTC. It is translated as CASSPPGHKDDEQFF.

This CDR3 is CASSKGVGPGVIYGYTF. CDR3 DNA sequence: TGTGCCAGCAGCAAAGGCGTAGGGCCAGGGGTAATCTATGGCTACACCTTC. V usage is TRBV21-1 and J usage is TRBJ1-2; TRBD1 is the table's D call, not checked against the DNA. TRBV21-1 represents a pseudogene. The CDR3 is 17 residues long.

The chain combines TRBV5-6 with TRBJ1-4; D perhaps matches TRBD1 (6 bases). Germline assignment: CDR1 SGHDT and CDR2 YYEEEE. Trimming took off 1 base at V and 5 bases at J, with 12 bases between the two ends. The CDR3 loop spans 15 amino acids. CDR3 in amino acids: CASSLSGQGNEKLFF. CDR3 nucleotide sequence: TGTGCCAGCAGCTTGTCGGGTCAGGGGAATGAAAAACTGTTTTTT.

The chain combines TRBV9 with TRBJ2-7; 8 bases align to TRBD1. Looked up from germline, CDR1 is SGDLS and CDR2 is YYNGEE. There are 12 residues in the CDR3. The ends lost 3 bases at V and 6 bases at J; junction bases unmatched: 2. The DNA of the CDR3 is TGTGCCAGCAGCGGAGACAGGGGCGAGCAGTACTTC. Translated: CASSGDRGEQYF.

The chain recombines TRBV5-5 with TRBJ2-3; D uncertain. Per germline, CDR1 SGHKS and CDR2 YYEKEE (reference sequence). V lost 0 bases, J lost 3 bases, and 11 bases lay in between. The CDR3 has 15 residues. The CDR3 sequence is CASSLAARRTDTQYF. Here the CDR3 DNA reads TGTGCCAGCAGCTTGGCCGCCCGCAGAACAGATACGCAGTATTTT.

CDR3 region: CASSLRDRGNYGYTF. As DNA, the CDR3 is TGCGCCAGCAGCCTCCGGGACAGGGGCAACTATGGCTACACCTTC. The rearrangement joins TRBV5-1 to TRBJ1-2; TRBD1 matches 10 bases. The V gene end was trimmed by 4 bases and the J gene end by 2 bases; junction bases not matched to a gene: 5. Germline CDR1 SGHRS, CDR2 YFSETQ. This CDR3 region has 15 residues.

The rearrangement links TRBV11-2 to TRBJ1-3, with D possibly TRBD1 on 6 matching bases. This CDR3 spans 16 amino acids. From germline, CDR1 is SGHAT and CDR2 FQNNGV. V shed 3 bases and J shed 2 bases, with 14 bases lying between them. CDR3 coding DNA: TGTGCCAGCAGCTTCAGGGGCCCTATCACTGGAAACACCATATATTTT. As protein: CASSFRGPITGNTIYF.

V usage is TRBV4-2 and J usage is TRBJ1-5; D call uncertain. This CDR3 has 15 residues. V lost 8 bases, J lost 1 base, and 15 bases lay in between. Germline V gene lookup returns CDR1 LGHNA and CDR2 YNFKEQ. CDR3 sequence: CASCPNRGSNQPQHF. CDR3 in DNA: TGTGCCAGCTGTCCTAACCGAGGGAGCAATCAGCCCCAGCATTTT.

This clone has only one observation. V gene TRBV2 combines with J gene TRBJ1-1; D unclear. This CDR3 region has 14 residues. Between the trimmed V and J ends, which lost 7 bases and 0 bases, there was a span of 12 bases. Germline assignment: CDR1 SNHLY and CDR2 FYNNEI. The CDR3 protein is CASIIPPLNTEAFF. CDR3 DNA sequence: TGTGCCAGCATAATCCCCCCTCTGAACACTGAAGCTTTCTTT.

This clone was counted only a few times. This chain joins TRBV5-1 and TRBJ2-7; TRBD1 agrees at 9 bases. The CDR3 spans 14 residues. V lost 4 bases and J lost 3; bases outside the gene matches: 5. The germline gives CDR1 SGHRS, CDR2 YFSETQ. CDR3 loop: CASSTTTGGYEQYF. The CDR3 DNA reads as TGCGCCAGCAGCACGACGACAGGGGGCTACGAGCAGTACTTC. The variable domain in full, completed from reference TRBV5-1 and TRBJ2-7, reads KAGVTQTPRYLIKTRGQQVTLSCSPISGHRSVSWYQQTPGQGLQFLFEYFSETQRNKGNFPGRFSGRQFSNSRSEMNVSTLELGDSALYLCASSTTTGGYEQYFGPGTRLTVT.

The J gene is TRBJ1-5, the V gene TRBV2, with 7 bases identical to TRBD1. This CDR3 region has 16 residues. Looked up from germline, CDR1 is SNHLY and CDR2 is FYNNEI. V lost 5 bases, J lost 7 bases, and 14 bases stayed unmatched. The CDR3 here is CASSSSGTAARQPQHF. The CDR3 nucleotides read TGTGCCAGCAGTTCATCCGGGACAGCTGCCCGACAGCCCCAGCATTTT.

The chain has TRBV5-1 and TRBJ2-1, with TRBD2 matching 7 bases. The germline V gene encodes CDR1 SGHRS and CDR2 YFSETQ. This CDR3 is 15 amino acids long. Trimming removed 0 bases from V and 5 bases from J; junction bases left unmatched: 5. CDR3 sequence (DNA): TGCGCCAGCAGCTTGGGGTCAGGGAGGGACAATGAGCAGTTCTTC. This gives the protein CASSLGSGRDNEQFF.

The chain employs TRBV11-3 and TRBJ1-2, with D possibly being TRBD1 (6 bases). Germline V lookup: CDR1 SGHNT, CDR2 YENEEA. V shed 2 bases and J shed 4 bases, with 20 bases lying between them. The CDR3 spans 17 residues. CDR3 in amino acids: CASSLIPRKGDIYGYTF. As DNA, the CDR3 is TGTGCCAGCAGCTTAATCCCCAGAAAGGGGGATATCTATGGCTACACCTTC.

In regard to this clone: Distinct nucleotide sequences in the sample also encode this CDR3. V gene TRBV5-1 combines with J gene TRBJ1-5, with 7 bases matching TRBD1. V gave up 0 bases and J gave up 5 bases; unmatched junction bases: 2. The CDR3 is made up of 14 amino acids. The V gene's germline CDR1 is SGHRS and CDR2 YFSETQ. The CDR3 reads CASSLVGGDQPQHF. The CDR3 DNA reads TGCGCCAGCAGCTTGGTAGGGGGCGATCAGCCCCAGCATTTT. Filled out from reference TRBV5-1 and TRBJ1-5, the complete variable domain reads KAGVTQTPRYLIKTRGQQVTLSCSPISGHRSVSWYQQTPGQGLQFLFEYFSETQRNKGNFPGRFSGRQFSNSRSEMNVSTLELGDSALYLCASSLVGGDQPQHFGDGTRLSIL.

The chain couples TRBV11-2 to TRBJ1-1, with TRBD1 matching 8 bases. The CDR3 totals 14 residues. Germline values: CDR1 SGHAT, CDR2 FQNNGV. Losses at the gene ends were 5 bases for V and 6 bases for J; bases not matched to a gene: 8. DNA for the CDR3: TGTGCCAGCAGCACCAGGACAGGGTTCCCTGAAGCTTTCTTT. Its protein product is CASSTRTGFPEAFF.

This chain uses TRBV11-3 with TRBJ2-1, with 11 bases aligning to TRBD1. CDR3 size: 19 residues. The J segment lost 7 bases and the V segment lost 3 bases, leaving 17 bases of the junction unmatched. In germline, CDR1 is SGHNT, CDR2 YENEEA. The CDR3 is CASSFSLGSRDRGRNEQFF. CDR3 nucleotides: TGTGCCAGCAGCTTTAGCCTAGGTTCCCGGGACAGGGGGAGGAATGAGCAGTTCTTC.